The 5 T cell receptor beta chains in this list originate from one sample, sequenced in a study of T cell repertoires in aging, cancer and after chemotherapy (dated by TCRdb to about 2019). TCRdb lists the instrument as Illumina MiSeq. Rearranged TRB sequences spanning V, D and J segments were amplified in a multiplex touch-down PCR with a mixed TRB-A/B primer pool. TCRdb redid the processing of the public reads, applying fastp at Q25 and MiXCR, and retained in-frame beta chains. Every CDR3 protein is listed once, alongside the most common genes and DNA of its rows. The sample records thousands of distinct CDR3 sequences, more than 25% of which are singletons. The ten largest make up 5.5% to 7% of the sample. Genomic DNA extracted from peripheral blood, rather than sorted cells or RNA, was used as the source for amplification of TCR beta rearrangements. The sequencing sample was made of blood. The receptor set was obtained from a human donor in good health.

As concerns this clonotype: A read error is possible here, since a much larger clone lies one base away. The chain combines TRBV5-4 with TRBJ2-6; TRBD1 might be the D (6 bases). CDR1 is SGHNT and CDR2 is YYREEE in the germline V gene (reference sequence). The CDR3 is 15 residues long. CDR3 protein: CASSLARLGANVMTF. DNA for the CDR3: TGTGCCAGCAGCTTGGCGCGGCTGGGGGCCAACGTCATGACTTTC.

This clonotype was picked up a small number of times. The chain combines TRBV5-6 with TRBJ2-7; D is tentatively TRBD1 or TRBD2 (6 bases each). CDR3 length: 13 residues. V gave up 4 bases and J gave up 6 bases, with 14 bases separating them. Germline V gene data show CDR1 as SGHDT and CDR2 as YYEEEE. CDR3 bases: TGTGCCAGCAGCCAACGGTGGGGGGCCGAGCAGTACTTC. It is translated as CASSQRWGAEQYF.

To note about this clonotype: The junction departs from the called germline gene at one end, perhaps through a read error. This chain's CDR3 is CVSTVGGLDEKLFF. The CDR3 DNA follows: TGCGTCAGCACCGTAGGGGGTTTGGATGAAAAACTGTTTTTT. This rearrangement joins TRBV5-1 to TRBJ1-4; possibly TRBD1 for D (6 bases). Germline assignment: CDR1 SGHRS and CDR2 YFSETQ. CDR3 size: 14 residues. Complete variable domain (other parts from reference TRBV5-1 and TRBJ1-4): KAGVTQTPRYLIKTRGQQVTLSCSPISGHRSVSWYQQTPGQGLQFLFEYFSETQRNKGNFPGRFSGRQFSNSRSEMNVSTLELGDSALYLCVSTVGGLDEKLFFGSGTQLSVL.

This clonotype was found a few times. The rearrangement joins TRBV7-9 to TRBJ1-2; D is ambiguous. This CDR3 spans 13 amino acids. Germline V lookup: CDR1 SEHNR, CDR2 FQNEAQ (reference sequence). V lost 5 bases and J lost 4, with 11 bases in between. CDR3 region: CASSPDEGYGYTF. In DNA form, the CDR3 reads TGTGCCAGCAGCCCCGACGAAGGCTATGGCTACACCTTC.

This chain connects TRBV12-3 or TRBV12-4 to TRBJ2-3; TRBD2 agrees at 10 bases. J gave up 3 bases and V 6 bases, and 3 bases lay outside the gene matches. This CDR3 is built from 14 residues. CDR3 in amino acids: CASRPTSGTDTQYF. The CDR3, as DNA: TGTGCCAGCAGGCCGACTAGCGGGACAGATACGCAGTATTTT.